This T cell receptor (beta chain) was identified in a study of shared clonotypes between healthy human individuals. For the study at large: In total, the donors were two women and a few men aged 18 to 49.

Sequencing on ten immunoSEQ deep assay plates was performed for unsorted PBMC DNA. TCRdb keeps only in-frame clones here, not all; method: immunoSEQ multiplex PCR. Counted here are about 490,000 clones, roughly 80% occurring once; the ten biggest clones make up approximately 11%. In the case of this clone: What it binds is not known. This sequence is one base from a far larger clone and is likely a read error. Different DNA sequences within this sample yield the same CDR3.

The CDR3 runs to 16 residues. Germline lookup yields CDR1 SGHRS and CDR2 YFSETQ. Study-level findings and limits: Read depth was anticipated to influence clonotype sharing among donors. There were few donors, and this limited the genetic and exposure-history diversity represented.

The sequenced material came from PBMCs. The chain joins TRBV5-1 to TRBJ2-5; 7 positions match TRBD1. This receptor was obtained from a woman aged 40 to 55 in good health. Some clones in this sample may be carry-over from other donors' samples. The CDR3 DNA follows: TGCGCCAGTAGCTTGGACGTGACAGGGATCCAAGAGACCCAGTACTTC. Protein sequence: CASSLDVTGIQETQYF.